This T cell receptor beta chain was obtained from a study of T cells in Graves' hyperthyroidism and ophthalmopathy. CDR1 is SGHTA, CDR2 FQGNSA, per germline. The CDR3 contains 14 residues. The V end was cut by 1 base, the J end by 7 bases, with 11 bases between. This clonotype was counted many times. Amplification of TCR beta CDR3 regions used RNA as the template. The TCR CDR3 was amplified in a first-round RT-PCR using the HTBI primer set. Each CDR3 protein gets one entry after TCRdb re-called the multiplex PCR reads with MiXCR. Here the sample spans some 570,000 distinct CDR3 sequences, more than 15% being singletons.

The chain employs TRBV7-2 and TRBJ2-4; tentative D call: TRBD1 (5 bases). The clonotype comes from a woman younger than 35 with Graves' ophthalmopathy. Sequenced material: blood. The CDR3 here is CASSLVQGGNIQYF. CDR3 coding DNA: TGTGCCAGCAGCTTAGTCCAGGGCGGTAACATTCAGTACTTC.